One and the same sample provided the 26 T cell receptor beta chains below, sequenced in a study of shared clonotypes between healthy human individuals. Generated by immunoSEQ multiplex PCR, the TCRdb table keeps only in-frame clones and is missing some. In the table there are over 850,000 clones, 70% to 80% of which are singletons. Specimen: memory CD4+ T cells from PBMCs. Subset indicated: CD45RA-negative fraction. The receptors were sampled from a man aged 18-30 years in good health. Some clones in this sample may be carry-over from other donors' samples.

This sequence joins TRBV6-1 and TRBJ1-5; tentatively, D is TRBD1 (6 bases). V lost 2 bases, J lost 5 bases, and 7 bases lay in between. The CDR3 spans 13 residues. Germline V gene lookup returns CDR1 MNHNS and CDR2 SASEGT. CDR3 in DNA: TGTGCCAGCAGTGAACACAGGGATCAGCCCCAGCATTTT. This encodes CASSEHRDQPQHF.

The rearrangement links TRBV5-4 to TRBJ2-1; D not certain. CDR1 is SGHNT, CDR2 YYREEE, per germline (reference sequence). The germline V and J ends were trimmed by 5 bases and 2 bases, with 14 bases remaining between them. This CDR3 spans 15 amino acids. The CDR3 region has the DNA TGTGCCAGCAGACCGGACGGGCAGCCCTACAATGAGCAGTTCTTC. Its protein product is CASRPDGQPYNEQFF.

The chain uses TRBV7-3 and TRBJ2-3; D could derive from TRBD1 or TRBD2 (5 bases each). V lost 5 bases and J lost 0, with 9 bases in between. The CDR3 has 14 amino acids. Germline assignment: CDR1 SGHTA and CDR2 FQGTGA. The CDR3 loop reads CASSPGPSTDTQYF. In DNA, the CDR3 is TGTGCCAGCAGCCCGGGACCCAGCACAGATACGCAGTATTTT.

This chain links TRBV29-1 with TRBJ1-2; D possibly corresponds to TRBD1 (6 bases). V lost 6 bases to trimming and J lost 0 bases, with 14 bases between them. This CDR3 has 14 residues. The V gene's germline CDR1 is SQVTM and CDR2 ANQGSEA. This chain's CDR3 is CSVGRQDTNYGYTF. Here the CDR3 DNA reads TGCAGCGTCGGACGACAGGATACTAACTATGGCTACACCTTC.

The chain couples TRBV6-6 to TRBJ2-5; possible D gene TRBD2, 6 bases. Trimming removed 2 bases at V and 3 bases at J, with 13 bases between. In germline, CDR1 is MNHNY, CDR2 SVGAGI (reference sequence). The CDR3 covers 15 residues. This chain's CDR3 is CASSYPGDRKETQYF. CDR3 sequence (DNA): TGTGCCAGCAGTTACCCGGGAGACCGTAAAGAGACCCAGTACTTC.

The V gene is TRBV7-9, the J gene TRBJ2-1, with TRBD2 matching 12 bases. Trimming removed 5 bases from V and 6 bases from J; junction bases left unmatched: 8. The CDR3 runs 16 residues. CDR1 SEHNR and CDR2 FQNEAQ come from the germline V gene (reference sequence). CDR3 loop: CASSPRTSGIVNEQFF. The DNA for the CDR3 is TGTGCCAGCAGCCCCAGGACTAGCGGGATCGTCAATGAGCAGTTCTTC.

The chain combines TRBV5-1 with TRBJ2-5; 9 positions match TRBD1. There are 16 residues in the CDR3. CDR1 SGHRS and CDR2 YFSETQ come from the germline V gene. Unmatched junction bases numbered 12, after V lost 4 bases and J lost 5 bases. The CDR3 sequence is CASSDKITGGEETQYF. CDR3 in DNA: TGCGCCAGCAGCGACAAAATAACAGGGGGCGAGGAGACCCAGTACTTC.

The chain uses TRBV6-6 and TRBJ2-7; tentatively, D is TRBD1 (6 bases). Germline loops: CDR1 MNHNY, CDR2 SVGAGI (reference sequence). The CDR3 is 14 residues long. Trimming shortened V by 6 bases and J by 4 bases, and 16 bases separated the two germline ends. The CDR3 sequence: CASRFGQWQYEQYF. In DNA form, the CDR3 reads TGTGCCAGCAGATTCGGACAGTGGCAGTACGAGCAGTACTTC.

The chain links TRBV7-2 to TRBJ2-3; TRBD2 matches 9 bases. Germline loops: CDR1 SGHTA, CDR2 FQGNSA. This CDR3 has 17 residues. V was clipped by 1 base and J by 2 bases; unmatched bases: 7. CDR3 in DNA: TGTGCCAGCAGCTTAGAACGGCTAGCGGGACACACAGATACGCAGTATTTT. Translation gives CASSLERLAGHTDTQYF.

This rearrangement joins TRBV28 to TRBJ2-3; D not resolved. The germline V gene has CDR1 MDHEN and CDR2 SYDVKM. The germline V and J ends were trimmed by 6 bases and 2 bases, with 0 bases remaining between them. CDR3 size: 10 residues. DNA of the CDR3: TGTGCCAGCAGCACAGATACGCAGTATTTT. It translates to CASSTDTQYF.

This clone was picked up a small number of times. This may arise from a read error, as a much more abundant clone is one base away. V gene TRBV2 combines with J gene TRBJ2-7; D unclear. The CDR3 covers 11 residues. Germline loops: CDR1 SNHLY, CDR2 FYNNEI. V lost 6 bases, J lost 4 bases, and 7 bases lay in between. DNA for the CDR3: TGTGCCAGCAGCCGGCGATACGAGCAGTACTTC. Translation: CASSRRYEQYF.

The chain has TRBV18 and TRBJ2-5; the match to TRBD2 covers 9 bases. Germline V lookup: CDR1 KGHSH, CDR2 LQKENI. With V trimmed by 6 bases and J by 5 bases, 7 bases remained unmatched. CDR3 length: 14 residues. The CDR3 sequence is CASSGTSNQETQYF. The CDR3 DNA reads as TGTGCCAGCTCCGGGACTAGCAATCAGGAGACCCAGTACTTC.

This clone was seen many times. The sample carries other DNA sequences with the same CDR3. The V and J genes are TRBV5-1 and TRBJ2-1; the match to TRBD2 covers 8 bases. J was trimmed by 6 bases and V by 1 base; bases with no gene match: 3. This CDR3 comprises 14 residues. CDR1 and CDR2 from the germline V gene are SGHRS and YFSETQ. The CDR3: CASSLTSGSNEQFF. As DNA, the CDR3 is TGCGCCAGCAGCTTGACTAGCGGTTCCAATGAGCAGTTCTTC.

The chain carries TRBV5-3 and TRBJ2-5; 16 bases map to TRBD2. TRBV5-3 is recorded as an ORF, its role being uncertain. V lost 3 bases, J lost 4 bases, and 9 bases stayed unmatched. The CDR3 totals 18 residues. The CDR3 coding sequence is TGTGCCAGAAGCTCTAAACCGGGACTAGCGGGAGGGCCAGAGACCCAGTACTTC. Amino acids: CARSSKPGLAGGPETQYF.

The chain joins TRBV4-2 to TRBJ2-4; 7 positions agree with TRBD2. J gave up 6 bases and V 0 bases, and 5 bases lay outside the gene matches. The CDR3 runs 15 residues. From germline, CDR1 is LGHNA and CDR2 YNFKEQ. CDR3 residues: CASSQELTSTNIQYF. DNA of the CDR3: TGTGCCAGCAGCCAAGAATTGACTAGCACAAACATTCAGTACTTC.

The genes are TRBV7-3 and TRBJ2-1, with D perhaps matching TRBD1 (6 bases). Per germline, CDR1 SGHTA and CDR2 FQGTGA. This CDR3 region has 13 residues. The ends were cut back, 5 bases at V and 4 bases at J, with 9 bases in the middle. CDR3 protein: CASSATGYNEQFF. The CDR3 DNA follows: TGTGCCAGCAGCGCTACAGGGTACAATGAGCAGTTCTTC.

For this clone: This sample also contains other DNA sequences that code for the same CDR3. The rearrangement uses TRBV18 and TRBJ1-2; D unresolved. CDR1 and CDR2 from the germline V gene are KGHSH and LQKENI. The CDR3 is 14 residues long. Trimming took off 0 bases at V and 2 bases at J, with 7 bases between the two ends. As DNA, the CDR3 is TGTGCCAGCTCACCACCTGGACGGAACTATGGCTACACCTTC. Translation gives CASSPPGRNYGYTF.

Of note for this clone: Mismatch with germline at one junction end may stem from a read error. The chain has TRBV30 and TRBJ2-5, with a possible D match to TRBD2 (6 bases). CDR1 is GTSNPN and CDR2 is SVGIG in the germline V gene (reference sequence). The CDR3 runs 12 residues. The CDR3 bases are TGTGCCTTGAGTCGGGGAGGAGAGACCCAGTACTTC. This codes for CALSRGGETQYF. The full variable domain, completed using reference TRBV30 and TRBJ2-5, is SQTIHQWPATLVQPVGSPLSLECTVEGTSNPNLYWYRQAAGRGLQLLFYSVGIGQISSEVPQNLSASRPQDRQFILSSKKLLLSDSGFYLCALSRGGETQYFGPGTRLLVL.

V is TRBV4-2 and J is TRBJ2-3, with a tentative D call TRBD2 (6 bases). With 0 bases removed from V and 1 base from J, the gap between germline ends came to 11 bases. The CDR3 is made up of 16 amino acids. Germline CDR1 is LGHNA and CDR2 is YNFKEQ. CDR3 amino acids: CASSQDAGSRTDTQYF. CDR3 bases: TGTGCCAGCAGCCAAGATGCGGGGTCTCGCACAGATACGCAGTATTTT.

This chain uses TRBV14 with TRBJ2-1; tentatively, D is TRBD1 (5 bases). V was pared by 0 bases and J by 7 bases, with 16 bases between. CDR1 SGHDN and CDR2 FVKESK come from the germline V gene. This CDR3 comprises 16 residues. CDR3 region: CASSQDPRQGLNEQFF. Written as DNA, the CDR3 is TGTGCCAGCAGCCAAGATCCCCGGCAGGGTCTGAATGAGCAGTTCTTC.

The V gene is TRBV23-1, the J gene TRBJ2-5, with 8 bases matching TRBD1. TRBV23-1 is an ORF; its function is uncertain. Trimming cost V 2 bases and J 4 bases; bases outside gene matches: 3. The CDR3 is 14 residues long. The CDR3 region is CASSQGQGRETQYF. The CDR3 bases are TGCGCCAGCAGTCAAGGACAGGGCCGAGAGACCCAGTACTTC.

In this sample, this clone turned up once. At the DNA level, this CDR3 is encoded by other sequences in the same sample as well. V gene TRBV28 combines with J gene TRBJ2-7, with 9 bases aligning to TRBD1. CDR3 size: 15 residues. The V segment lost 6 bases and the J segment 1 base; nucleotides outside the gene matches: 7. CDR1 MDHEN and CDR2 SYDVKM come from the germline V gene. CDR3 in amino acids: CASSLPGTGSYEQYF. CDR3 DNA: TGTGCCAGCAGCCTGCCCGGGACAGGGTCCTACGAGCAGTACTTC.

The chain carries TRBV6-5 and TRBJ2-3, with D maybe TRBD1 (5 bases). V was trimmed by 8 bases and J by 4 bases, leaving 13 bases between them. The CDR3 is 13 amino acids. The V gene's germline CDR1 is MNHEY and CDR2 SVGAGI. DNA of the CDR3: TGTGCCAGCTCCTCCCCAGGGTCAGATACGCAGTATTTT. Translating gives CASSSPGSDTQYF.

The V call is TRBV6-1, the J call TRBJ1-2, with 7 bases aligning to TRBD1. Per germline, CDR1 MNHNS and CDR2 SASEGT. The trim removed 2 bases at V and 2 bases at J, leaving 5 bases unmatched. The CDR3 has 15 residues. The CDR3 region is CASSEQGGWNYGYTF. CDR3 DNA sequence: TGTGCCAGCAGTGAACAGGGGGGATGGAACTATGGCTACACCTTC.

The table lists this clone with a few counts. The CDR3 is CASSPLPGTGPIQYF. The CDR3 DNA reads TGCGCCAGCAGCCCTTTACCCGGGACAGGTCCCATTCAGTACTTC. This chain joins TRBV5-1 and TRBJ2-4, with TRBD1 matching 8 bases. This CDR3 is 15 amino acids long. After removal of 4 bases from V and 9 bases from J, the junction contained 12 bases not matched to a gene. Germline loops: CDR1 SGHRS, CDR2 YFSETQ.

In its sample, this clone was seen a few times. The J gene is TRBJ2-7, the V gene TRBV27, with D perhaps matching TRBD2 (5 bases). Germline CDR1 is MNHEY and CDR2 is SMNVEV (reference sequence). This CDR3 is built from 14 residues. With 6 bases removed from V and 1 base from J, the gap between germline ends came to 13 bases. DNA for the CDR3: TGTGCCAGCAGGAACCCGGGAACTTCCTACGAGCAGTACTTC. It yields the protein CASRNPGTSYEQYF.